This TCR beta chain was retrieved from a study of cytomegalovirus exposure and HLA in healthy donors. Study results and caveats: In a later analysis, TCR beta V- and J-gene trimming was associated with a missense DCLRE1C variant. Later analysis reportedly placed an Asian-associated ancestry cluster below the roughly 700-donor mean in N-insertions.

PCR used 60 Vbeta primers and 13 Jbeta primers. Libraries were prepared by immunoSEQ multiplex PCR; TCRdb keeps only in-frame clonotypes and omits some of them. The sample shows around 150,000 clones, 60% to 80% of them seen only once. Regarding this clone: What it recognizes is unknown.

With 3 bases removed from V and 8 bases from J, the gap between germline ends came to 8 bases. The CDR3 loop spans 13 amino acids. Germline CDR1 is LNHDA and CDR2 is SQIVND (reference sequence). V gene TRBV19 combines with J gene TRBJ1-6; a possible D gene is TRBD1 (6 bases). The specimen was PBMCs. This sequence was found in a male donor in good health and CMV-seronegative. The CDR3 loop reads CASSISGDSPLHF. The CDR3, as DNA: TGTGCCAGTAGTATTTCAGGGGATTCACCCCTCCACTTT.